Each of the 2 T cell receptor beta chains below was sequenced from the same sample in a study of blood T cell repertoires in COVID-19. Clones were sequenced by immunoSEQ multiplex PCR, and TCRdb holds only the in-frame ones, with some missing. The data show approximately 300,000 clones, with around 86% seen just once and under 2% held by the top ten. The sample taken for sequencing was peripheral blood. The origin of the receptors is a woman aged 45-59 years with acute or convalescent COVID-19.

The chain employs TRBV29-1 and TRBJ2-1; 9 positions match TRBD2. The germline CDR1 and CDR2 sequences are SQVTM and ANQGSEA. The CDR3 is 17 amino acids. After removal of 1 base from V and 9 bases from J, the junction contained 16 bases not matched to a gene. The CDR3, as DNA: TGCAGCGTTGAAGTACGGGGGGGTAGCGGGAGAGCTGGTGAGCAGTTCTTC. Translation gives CSVEVRGGSGRAGEQFF.

Concerning this clone itself: Other DNA sequences within the sample encode an identical CDR3. The chain has TRBV5-5 and TRBJ2-5; 10 bases are a match to TRBD1. V gave up 3 bases and J gave up 3 bases; unmatched junction bases: 5. From germline, CDR1 is SGHKS and CDR2 YYEKEE (reference sequence). CDR3 length: 15 amino acids. The CDR3 coding sequence is TGTGCCAGCAGCTCTTGGACAGGGGGGGAAGAGACCCAGTACTTC. Its protein product is CASSSWTGGEETQYF.